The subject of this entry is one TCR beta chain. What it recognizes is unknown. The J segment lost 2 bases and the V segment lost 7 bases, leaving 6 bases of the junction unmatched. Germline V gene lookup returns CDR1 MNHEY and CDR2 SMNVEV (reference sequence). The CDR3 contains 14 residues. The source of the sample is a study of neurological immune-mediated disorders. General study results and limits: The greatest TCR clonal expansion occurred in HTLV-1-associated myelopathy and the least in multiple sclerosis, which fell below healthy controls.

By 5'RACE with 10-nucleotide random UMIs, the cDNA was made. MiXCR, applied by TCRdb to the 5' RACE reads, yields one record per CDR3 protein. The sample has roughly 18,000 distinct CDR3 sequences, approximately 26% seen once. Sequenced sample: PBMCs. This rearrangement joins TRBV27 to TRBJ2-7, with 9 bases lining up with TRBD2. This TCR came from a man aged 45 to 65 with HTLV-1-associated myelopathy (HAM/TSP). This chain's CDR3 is CASTRLADPYEQYF. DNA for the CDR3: TGTGCCAGCACCCGACTAGCGGATCCCTACGAGCAGTACTTC.